This T cell receptor beta chain was found in a study of CD8 T cells in Susac syndrome. RNA in amounts of roughly 0.5 to 1 ug was reverse transcribed with random hexamers. TCRdb re-called the immunoSEQ multiplex PCR reads through MiXCR, storing one row per CDR3 protein. The data contain 200,000 to 250,000 distinct CDR3 sequences, 95% of them singletons. This CDR3 comprises 11 residues. CDR1 and CDR2 from the germline V gene are MNHEY and SVGAGI. Trimming stripped 6 bases from V and 5 bases from J, with 7 bases between. The chain employs TRBV6-5 and TRBJ1-1; D call uncertain. The source material was CD4+ T cells from PBMCs. This TCR was recovered from a human donor with multiple sclerosis. The CDR3 DNA reads TGTGCCAGCAGGAGAGGGACTGAAGCTTTCTTT. Protein product: CASRRGTEAFF.